Presented here are 20 T cell receptor beta chains from one specimen sequenced in a study of monozygotic twins with inflammatory bowel disease. TCRdb reprocessed the 5' RACE reads and keeps a single row for each CDR3 protein, giving no DNA. The sample data list about 99,000 distinct CDR3 sequences. Sequencing was carried out using blood. The receptors originated from a human donor with ulcerative colitis or Crohn's disease, or a healthy co-twin of an affected twin (not recorded which).

V usage is TRBV3-1 and J usage is TRBJ2-2; TCRdb's D call of TRBD2 is untestable without DNA. The CDR3 contains 14 residues. The germline gives CDR1 LGHDT, CDR2 YNNKEL (reference sequence). This CDR3 reads CASSQGLEAGELFF. The whole variable domain, remainder taken from reference TRBV3-1 and TRBJ2-2, is DTAVSQTPKYLVTQMGNDKSIKCEQNLGHDTMYWYKQDSKKFLKIMFSYNNKELIINETVPNRFSPKSPDKAHLNLHINSLELGDSAVYFCASSQGLEAGELFFGEGSRLTVL.

The rearrangement uses TRBV5-1 and TRBJ2-3; the TRBD1 assignment by TCRdb is unverifiable without DNA. The CDR3 extends over 18 amino acids. Germline CDR1 reads SGHRS; CDR2 reads YFSETQ. The CDR3 region is CASSAGTGYRIFSDTQYF.

The J gene is TRBJ1-1, the V gene TRBV9; TCRdb calls TRBD1, which cannot be checked without DNA. This CDR3 has 16 amino acids. Per the germline V gene, CDR1 is SGDLS and CDR2 is YYNGEE. This CDR3 is CASSVEGARWNTEAFF. Full variable domain (remainder filled in from reference TRBV9 and TRBJ1-1): DSGVTQTPKHLITATGQRVTLRCSPRSGDLSVYWYQQSLDQGLQFLIQYYNGEERAKGNILERFSAQQFPDLHSELNLSSLELGDSALYFCASSVEGARWNTEAFFGQGTRLTVV.

The CDR3 loop reads CSARGPGQGNYGYTF. V usage is TRBV20-1 and J usage is TRBJ1-2; the TRBD1 assignment by TCRdb is unverifiable without DNA. The germline V gene encodes CDR1 DFQATT and CDR2 SNEGSKA (reference sequence). The CDR3 has 15 amino acids.

The chain recombines TRBV2 with TRBJ2-1. Per germline, CDR1 SNHLY and CDR2 FYNNEI. The CDR3 runs to 14 residues. This CDR3 reads CASSEAETPLEQIF.

The gene calls are TRBV5-1 and TRBJ1-6; lacking DNA, the TRBD1 call made by TCRdb goes unchecked. The CDR3 has 14 residues. CDR1 SGHRS and CDR2 YFSETQ come from the germline V gene. CDR3 residues: CASSSRTGNSPLHF.

The J gene is TRBJ2-5, the V gene TRBV7-2; without DNA, the TCRdb call of TRBD2 cannot be checked. CDR3 size: 16 residues. CDR1 SGHTA and CDR2 FQGNSA come from the germline V gene. CDR3 region: CASSVAGLAGAKTQYF.

V is TRBV6-4 and J is TRBJ1-2; there is no DNA to check the TCRdb D call of TRBD1. CDR3 length: 16 residues. Germline V gene data show CDR1 as MRHNA and CDR2 as SNTAGT. CDR3 sequence: CASSALPGQGRYGYTF.

This CDR3 reads CASSLITRDNEQFF. The chain carries TRBV23-1 and TRBJ2-1. TRBV23-1 is known as an ORF, though its function is uncertain. The CDR3 is 14 amino acids.

The chain recombines TRBV3-1 with TRBJ1-1; TCRdb names TRBD1, which stays unverified in the absence of DNA. The length of the CDR3 is 15 residues. CDR1 and CDR2 (germline): LGHDT, YNNKEL (reference sequence). CDR3 protein: CASSLEGQSNTEAFF.

The V and J genes are TRBV6-5 and TRBJ2-3. The CDR3 loop spans 16 amino acids. Germline values: CDR1 MNHEY, CDR2 SVGAGI. CDR3 amino acids: CASSYEYSTGTDTQYF.

The chain recombines TRBV6-1 with TRBJ1-2; without DNA, the TCRdb call of TRBD1 cannot be checked. CDR1 and CDR2 (germline): MNHNS, SASEGT. The CDR3 loop spans 14 amino acids. CDR3 residues: CASSARGSYYGYTF.

This chain links TRBV7-9 with TRBJ2-7; checking the TCRdb D call of TRBD1 is not possible without DNA. The CDR3 has 15 amino acids. Germline CDR1 is SEHNR and CDR2 is FQNEAQ (reference sequence). The CDR3: CASSLSQGRVIEQYF.

This chain joins TRBV12-3 or TRBV12-4 and TRBJ2-1; the D call of TRBD2 rests on TCRdb alone, since no DNA is present to check it. This CDR3 has 15 amino acids. The CDR3 protein is CASRPTSGGYNEQFF.

V usage is TRBV5-1 and J usage is TRBJ2-5; with no DNA, the TCRdb D assignment of TRBD1 cannot be verified. Germline V gene lookup returns CDR1 SGHRS and CDR2 YFSETQ. The CDR3 loop spans 16 amino acids. The CDR3 protein is CASSPFLVGAQETQYF.

V and J are TRBV5-1 and TRBJ2-1; there is no DNA to check the TCRdb D call of TRBD1. Germline-derived CDR1 and CDR2 are SGHRS and YFSETQ. This CDR3 has 15 amino acids. This CDR3 reads CASSHPGTGSYEQFF. The full variable domain, rest sourced from reference TRBV5-1 and TRBJ2-1, is KAGVTQTPRYLIKTRGQQVTLSCSPISGHRSVSWYQQTPGQGLQFLFEYFSETQRNKGNFPGRFSGRQFSNSRSEMNVSTLELGDSALYLCASSHPGTGSYEQFFGPGTRLTVL.

The genes are TRBV4-3 and TRBJ1-1. This CDR3 has 13 residues. The germline V gene encodes CDR1 LGHNA and CDR2 YSLEER. CDR3 protein: CASSHSTWAEAFF.

The chain carries TRBV5-1 and TRBJ2-7; TCRdb's D call of TRBD1 is untestable without DNA. This CDR3 region has 14 residues. Germline values: CDR1 SGHRS, CDR2 YFSETQ. The CDR3: CASSLAGTGTEQYF.

CDR3 sequence reads: CASSFRGSYEQYF. The V call is TRBV27, the J call TRBJ2-7. This CDR3 comprises 13 residues. The germline V gene encodes CDR1 MNHEY and CDR2 SMNVEV (reference sequence).

This chain joins TRBV5-1 and TRBJ1-5; the TCRdb D gene call, TRBD1, has no DNA to confirm it. Germline V gene data show CDR1 as SGHRS and CDR2 as YFSETQ. This CDR3 is built from 14 residues. The CDR3 reads CASSSTGGEQPQHF. The whole variable domain, remainder taken from reference TRBV5-1 and TRBJ1-5, is KAGVTQTPRYLIKTRGQQVTLSCSPISGHRSVSWYQQTPGQGLQFLFEYFSETQRNKGNFPGRFSGRQFSNSRSEMNVSTLELGDSALYLCASSSTGGEQPQHFGDGTRLSIL.